Included here is one TCR beta chain sequence, with context. The data derive from a study of cytomegalovirus exposure and HLA in healthy donors. Libraries were prepared by immunoSEQ multiplex PCR; TCRdb keeps only in-frame clonotypes and omits some of them. The top ten clones hold about 14% of a sample with a few hundred thousand clones, over 80% of them seen once. This TCR was sampled from a woman aged 25-40 years in good health and CMV-seropositive. Sequenced sample: PBMCs.

The CDR3 bases are TGTGCCTGGAGCGCGACAGGGGGGTGGAGCAATCAGCCCCAGCATTTT. Its protein is CAWSATGGWSNQPQHF. The rearrangement joins TRBV30 to TRBJ1-5, with 9 bases fitting TRBD1. Losses at the gene ends were 3 bases for V and 1 base for J; bases not matched to a gene: 7. There are 16 residues in the CDR3. Germline V lookup: CDR1 GTSNPN, CDR2 SVGIG (reference sequence).